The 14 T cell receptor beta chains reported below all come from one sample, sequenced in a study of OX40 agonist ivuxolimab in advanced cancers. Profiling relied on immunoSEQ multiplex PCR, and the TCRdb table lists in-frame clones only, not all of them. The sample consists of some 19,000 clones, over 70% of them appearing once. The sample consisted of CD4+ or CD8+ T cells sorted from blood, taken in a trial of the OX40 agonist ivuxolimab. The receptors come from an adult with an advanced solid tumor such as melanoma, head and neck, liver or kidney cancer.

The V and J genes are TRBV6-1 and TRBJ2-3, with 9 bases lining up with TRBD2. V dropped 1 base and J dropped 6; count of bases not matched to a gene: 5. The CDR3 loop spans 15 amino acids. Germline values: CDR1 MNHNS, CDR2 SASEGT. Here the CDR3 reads CASSEGAGGPDTQYF. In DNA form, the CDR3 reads TGTGCCAGCAGTGAAGGGGCGGGGGGGCCCGATACGCAGTATTTT.

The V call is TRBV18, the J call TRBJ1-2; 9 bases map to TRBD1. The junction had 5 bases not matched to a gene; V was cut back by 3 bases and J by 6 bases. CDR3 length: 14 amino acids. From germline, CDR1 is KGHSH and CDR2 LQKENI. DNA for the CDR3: TGTGCCAGCTCACCTGGGACAGGGTACGATGGCTACACCTTC. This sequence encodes CASSPGTGYDGYTF.

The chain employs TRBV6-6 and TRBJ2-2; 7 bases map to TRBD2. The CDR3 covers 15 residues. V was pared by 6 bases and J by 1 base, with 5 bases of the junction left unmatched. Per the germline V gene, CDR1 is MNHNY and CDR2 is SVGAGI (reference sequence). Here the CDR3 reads CASRPGEGNTGELFF. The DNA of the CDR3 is TGTGCCAGCAGACCGGGGGAGGGGAACACCGGGGAGCTGTTTTTT.

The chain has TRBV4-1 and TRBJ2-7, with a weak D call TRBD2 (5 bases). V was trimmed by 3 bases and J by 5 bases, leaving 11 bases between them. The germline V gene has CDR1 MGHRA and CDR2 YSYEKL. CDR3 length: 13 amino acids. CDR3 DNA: TGCGCCAGCAGCCAGACCAGCGGCGACGAGCAGTACTTC. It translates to CASSQTSGDEQYF.

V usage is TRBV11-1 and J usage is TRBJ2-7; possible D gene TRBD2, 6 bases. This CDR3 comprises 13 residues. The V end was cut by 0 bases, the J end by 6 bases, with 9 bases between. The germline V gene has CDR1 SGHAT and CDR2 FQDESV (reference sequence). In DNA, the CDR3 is TGTGCCAGCAGCTTAGCGCCCGGGGGCGAGCAGTACTTC. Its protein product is CASSLAPGGEQYF.

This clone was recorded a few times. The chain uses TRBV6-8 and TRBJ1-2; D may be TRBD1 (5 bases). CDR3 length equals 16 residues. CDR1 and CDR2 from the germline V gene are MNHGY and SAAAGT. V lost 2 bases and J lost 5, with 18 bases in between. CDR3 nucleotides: TGTGCCAGCAGTTACAGGGGCAGGAAGGTCGTATATGGCTACACCTTC. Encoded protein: CASSYRGRKVVYGYTF.

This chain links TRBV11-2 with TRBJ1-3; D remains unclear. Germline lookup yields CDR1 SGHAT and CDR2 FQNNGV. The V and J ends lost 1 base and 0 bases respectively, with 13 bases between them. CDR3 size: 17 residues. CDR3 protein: CASSLVVGEFSGNTIYF. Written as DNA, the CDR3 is TGTGCCAGCAGCTTAGTAGTGGGAGAGTTCTCTGGAAACACCATATATTTT.

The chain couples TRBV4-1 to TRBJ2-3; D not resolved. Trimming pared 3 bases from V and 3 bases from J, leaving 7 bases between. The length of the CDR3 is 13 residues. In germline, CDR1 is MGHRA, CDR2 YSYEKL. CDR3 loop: CASSHFKTDTQYF. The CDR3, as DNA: TGCGCCAGCAGCCACTTTAAAACAGATACGCAGTATTTT.

CDR3 nucleotide sequence: TGTGCCAGCAGTTACGCACCGGGACAGGGACAGAGAAATAGCAATCAGCCCCAGCATTTT. Its protein is CASSYAPGQGQRNSNQPQHF. This sequence joins TRBV6-8 and TRBJ1-5; 9 bases are a match to TRBD1. CDR1 is MNHGY and CDR2 is SAAAGT in the germline V gene. With 2 bases clipped from V and 0 bases from J, the junction kept 14 bases outside the gene matches. The CDR3 has 20 residues.

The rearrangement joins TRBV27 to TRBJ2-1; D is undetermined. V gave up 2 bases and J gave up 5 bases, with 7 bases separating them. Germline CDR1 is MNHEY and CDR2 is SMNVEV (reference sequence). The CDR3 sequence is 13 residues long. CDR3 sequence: CASSLLGHNEQFF. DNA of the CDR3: TGTGCCAGCAGTTTACTAGGACACAATGAGCAGTTCTTC.

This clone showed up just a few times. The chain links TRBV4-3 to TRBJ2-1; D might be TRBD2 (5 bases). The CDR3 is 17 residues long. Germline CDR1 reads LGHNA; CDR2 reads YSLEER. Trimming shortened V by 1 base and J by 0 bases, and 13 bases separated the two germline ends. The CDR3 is CASSQGLDFFSYNEQFF. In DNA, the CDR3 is TGCGCCAGCAGCCAAGGGTTGGACTTTTTCTCCTACAATGAGCAGTTCTTC.

In DNA form, the CDR3 reads TGTGCCAGTAGTCCCCGAGAGGCCTCTCAAGGGCATTTT. It specifies CASSPREASQGHF. The J gene is TRBJ1-5, the V gene TRBV19; no definite D call. The V gene's germline CDR1 is LNHDA and CDR2 SQIVND (reference sequence). CDR3 length: 13 amino acids. The germline V and J ends were trimmed by 5 bases and 15 bases, with 20 bases remaining between them.

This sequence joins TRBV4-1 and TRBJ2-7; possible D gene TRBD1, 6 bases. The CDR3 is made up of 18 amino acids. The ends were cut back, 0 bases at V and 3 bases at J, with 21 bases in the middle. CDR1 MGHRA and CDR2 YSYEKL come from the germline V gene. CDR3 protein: CASSQDGISAGESYEQYF. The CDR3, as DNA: TGCGCCAGCAGCCAAGATGGCATTTCTGCAGGGGAAAGCTACGAGCAGTACTTC.

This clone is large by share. The CDR3 DNA sequence: TGCAGCGTTGAAGATACGGCAGCCCCCTCTGGAAACACCATATATTTT. Amino acid sequence: CSVEDTAAPSGNTIYF. The V call is TRBV29-1, the J call TRBJ1-3; D remains unclear. This CDR3 contains 16 residues. V shed 0 bases and J shed 0 bases, with 12 bases lying between them. Germline CDR1 reads SQVTM; CDR2 reads ANQGSEA.